This TCR beta chain was profiled in a study of graft-versus-host responses after intestinal transplantation. Measured with immunoSEQ multiplex PCR; TCRdb has only the in-frame clones, and not every one. Of more than 90,000 clones in the sample, 85% to 95% are singletons; the top ten hold 1.2%. Study-level results: Some GvH clones were seen earlier in gut or blood, suggesting intestinal origin. Peak circulating GvH clone levels tracked with early post-transplant HvG declines.

This clone was detected only once. Its target is not known. This receptor was identified in a human donor who was the organ donor for an intestinal transplant. This specimen was unstimulated CD8+ T cells sorted from spleen or lymph node cells, taken before transplant.

CDR3 DNA sequence: TGTGCCAGCAGCTTGTGGTCGGGAACTAATGAAAAACTGTTTTTT. Translating it yields CASSLWSGTNEKLFF. The chain carries TRBV5-8 and TRBJ1-4; no clear D gene. Per the germline V gene, CDR1 is SGHTS and CDR2 is YDEGEE. V lost 1 base and J lost 1, with 8 bases in between. CDR3 size: 15 residues.